This is a list of T cell receptor beta chains from one sample in a study of blood T cell repertoires in COVID-19. The data were produced by immunoSEQ multiplex PCR, yet TCRdb's version contains in-frame clones alone and is incomplete. The data show approximately 330,000 clones, approximately 90% seen once. Specimen: peripheral blood. The receptors come from a woman in her 50s with active or convalescent COVID-19. Both conserved end residues are part of each CDR3. D genes are given only for firm matches. Not all rows give a size; the values are once, few, many and, for expanded clones, a class.

j_call | d_call | v_call | clone_size | cdr3_aa | cdr3_nt
TRBJ2-7 | . | TRBV30 | . | CAWSWRGTYEQYF | TGTGCCTGGAGTTGGCGGGGAACCTACGAGCAGTACTTC
TRBJ1-1 | . | TRBV10-3 | . | CAISDRAEAEAFF | TGTGCCATCAGTGATCGGGCGGAGGCTGAAGCTTTCTTT
TRBJ1-5 | TRBD1 | TRBV19 | . | CATRSGQGSTGRQPQHF | TGTGCCACGCGGTCGGGACAGGGAAGTACTGGACGTCAGCCCCAGCATTTT
TRBJ1-1 | . | TRBV6-2/TRBV6-3 | . | CASSYWGRETEAFF | TGTGCCAGCAGTTACTGGGGGAGGGAAACTGAAGCTTTCTTT
TRBJ1-1 | . | TRBV6-2/TRBV6-3 | . | CASSYSTVTEAFF | TGTGCCAGCAGTTACTCGACAGTAACTGAAGCTTTCTTT
TRBJ1-5 | . | TRBV30 | . | CAWRPGQDQPQHF | TGTGCCTGGAGGCCAGGTCAGGATCAGCCCCAGCATTTT
TRBJ1-2 | . | TRBV30 | once | CAWSVSTAGYTF | TGTGCCTGGAGTGTAAGTACAGCTGGCTACACCTTC
TRBJ1-2 | TRBD1 | TRBV15 | . | CATSRVSGQVSGGYTF | TGTGCCACCAGCAGAGTGTCGGGACAGGTCTCCGGTGGCTACACCTTC
TRBJ2-3 | TRBD1 | TRBV5-6 | many | CASSSYRGGWTDTQYF | TGTGCCAGCAGCTCCTACCGAGGGGGCTGGACAGATACGCAGTATTTT
TRBJ1-6 | . | TRBV9 | . | CASSEASAGWVAPLHF | TGTGCCAGCAGCGAGGCCTCAGCGGGGTGGGTGGCACCCCTCCACTTT
TRBJ2-1 | . | TRBV2 | . | CASSDLAGDEQFF | TGTGCCAGCAGTGATTTGGCAGGGGACGAGCAGTTCTTC
TRBJ1-1 | . | TRBV28 | . | CASYPPYRVVSEAFF | TGTGCCAGCTATCCACCGTACAGGGTGGTGTCTGAAGCTTTCTTT
TRBJ1-1 | . | TRBV19 | . | CASSIPPGGTEAFF | TGTGCCAGTAGTATACCCCCGGGGGGCACTGAAGCTTTCTTT
TRBJ1-2 | . | TRBV15 | . | CATSSERGNYGYTF | TGTGCCACCAGCTCGGAAAGGGGCAACTATGGCTACACCTTC
TRBJ2-7 | TRBD1 | TRBV27 | . | CASRISGRGHFYEQYF | TGTGCCAGCAGGATATCTGGCAGGGGGCATTTCTACGAGCAGTACTTC
TRBJ1-2 | . | TRBV12-3/TRBV12-4 | . | CASSYQGLYGYTF | TGTGCCAGCAGCTATCAGGGATTATATGGCTACACCTTC
TRBJ1-2 | TRBD1 | TRBV28 | . | CASSFNWQGAGYGYTF | TGTGCCAGCAGTTTTAATTGGCAGGGGGCTGGCTATGGCTACACCTTC
TRBJ2-1 | TRBD1 | TRBV9 | . | CASSGRDRLYNEQFF | TGTGCCAGCAGCGGCCGGGACAGGCTCTACAATGAGCAGTTCTTC
TRBJ1-1 | . | TRBV11-2 | . | CASSNPGEEAFF | TGTGCCAGCAGTAACCCCGGGGAGGAGGCTTTCTTT
TRBJ2-3 | TRBD2 | TRBV2 | . | CASRPTSGDSTDTQYF | TGTGCCAGCAGACCGACTAGCGGGGATAGCACAGATACGCAGTATTTT
TRBJ1-5 | . | TRBV19 | . | CASSIGGDRGFNGNQPQHF | TGTGCCAGTAGTATTGGCGGGGATCGAGGGTTTAACGGCAATCAGCCCCAGCATTTT
TRBJ2-7 | TRBD1 | TRBV19 | . | CASSTTGTGEPYF | TGTGCCAGTAGTACCACGGGAACAGGGGAACCTTACTTC
TRBJ1-1 | . | TRBV5-1 | few | CASSPGQMNTEAFF | TGCGCCAGCAGCCCTGGACAGATGAACACTGAAGCTTTCTTT
TRBJ2-7 | . | TRBV5-1 | . | CASSLGVGRAYEQYF | TGCGCCAGCAGCTTGGGGGTCGGCAGGGCCTACGAGCAGTACTTC
TRBJ2-7 | TRBD2 | TRBV30 | . | CAWSVERGVQYF | TGTGCCTGGAGTGTAGAGCGGGGCGTTCAGTACTTC
TRBJ1-2 | . | TRBV6-1 | . | CASSERDPGDGYTF | TGTGCCAGCAGTGAAAGGGACCCAGGGGATGGCTACACCTTC
TRBJ1-1 | TRBD1 | TRBV7-8 | . | CASSRGTGGAITEAFF | TGTGCCAGCAGCCGAGGGACAGGGGGCGCGATAACTGAAGCTTTCTTT
TRBJ2-6 | . | TRBV27 | . | CASSLSSAGIQLHSGANVLTF | TGTGCCAGCAGTTTATCGTCGGCAGGCATCCAACTCCACTCTGGGGCCAACGTCCTGACTTTC
TRBJ2-3 | . | TRBV15 | . | CATSRDRYAPYF | TGTGCCACCAGCAGAGATCGGTATGCTCCGTATTTT
TRBJ2-7 | TRBD1 | TRBV28 | . | CASTGSDRGRYEQYF | TGTGCCAGCACCGGATCGGACAGGGGGCGGTACGAGCAGTACTTC
TRBJ2-7 | . | TRBV5-6 | . | CASSFYRRYEQYF | TGTGCCAGCAGCTTCTACAGGAGATACGAGCAGTACTTC
TRBJ2-1 | TRBD1 | TRBV18 | . | CASSQPPGQAWDEQFF | TGTGCCAGCTCACAACCACCGGGACAGGCCTGGGATGAGCAGTTCTTC
TRBJ1-4 | TRBD1 | TRBV27 | . | CASSLIQGATNEKLFF | TGTGCCAGCAGTCTAATCCAGGGGGCAACTAATGAAAAACTGTTTTTT
TRBJ1-2 | . | TRBV30 | . | CAWSPAGALGYTF | TGTGCCTGGAGCCCCGCGGGGGCGCTTGGCTACACCTTC
TRBJ2-7 | TRBD1 | TRBV29-1 | few | CSVSTGTGRASEQYF | TGCAGCGTCTCGACAGGGACAGGGAGGGCCTCCGAGCAGTACTTC
TRBJ2-7 | . | TRBV20-1 | . | CSASKISGTTEQYF | TGCAGTGCTAGTAAGATCAGCGGCACTACGGAGCAGTACTTC
TRBJ2-3 | TRBD2 | TRBV4-2 | . | CASSQVPASGRSKDTQYF | TGTGCCAGCAGCCAAGTCCCGGCTAGCGGGAGGTCGAAAGATACGCAGTATTTT
TRBJ2-7 | TRBD2 | TRBV5-1 | . | CASSLHLAGDEQYF | TGCGCCAGCAGCTTGCACCTAGCGGGAGACGAGCAGTACTTC
TRBJ2-7 | . | TRBV7-2 | . | CASSLVGSGGEQYF | TGTGCCAGCAGCTTAGTCGGGTCAGGAGGCGAGCAGTACTTC